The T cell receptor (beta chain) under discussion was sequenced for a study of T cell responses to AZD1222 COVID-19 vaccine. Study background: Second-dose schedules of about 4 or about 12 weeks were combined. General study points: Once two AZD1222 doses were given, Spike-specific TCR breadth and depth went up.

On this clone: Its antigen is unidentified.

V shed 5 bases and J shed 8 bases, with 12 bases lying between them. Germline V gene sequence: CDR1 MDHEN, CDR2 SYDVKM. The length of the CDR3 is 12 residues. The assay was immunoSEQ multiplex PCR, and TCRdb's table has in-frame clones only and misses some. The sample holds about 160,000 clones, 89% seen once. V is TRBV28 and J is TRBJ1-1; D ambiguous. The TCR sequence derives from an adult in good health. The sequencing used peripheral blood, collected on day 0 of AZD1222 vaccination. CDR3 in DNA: TGTGCCAGCAGTGCCATCGGGTTCGAAGCTTTCTTT. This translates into CASSAIGFEAFF.